This T cell receptor beta chain was documented in a study of graft-versus-host responses after intestinal transplantation (dated by TCRdb to the early 2020s). For the wider study: Multivisceral, liver-intestinal, or isolated intestinal transplants were received by the recipients. Every recipient was given anti-thymocyte globulin induction, followed by about three years of maintenance tacrolimus and steroids. After intestinal transplantation, graft-versus-host and host-versus-graft alloreactive T cell clones in the graft, circulation and bone marrow were tracked using bulk TCR-beta CDR3 sequencing. Alloreactive clones were identified by sequencing pre-transplant mixed lymphocyte reaction products and comparing them with unstimulated pre-transplant donor and recipient T cells. The cohort enrolled roughly 25 intestinal transplant recipients including one retransplant, and 3 patients lacking pretransplant specimens were excluded. Donor T cell macrochimerism was defined as a peak of at least 4% donor T cells among recipient peripheral blood mononuclear cells. Rather than going through the commercial service, samples from three later patients were sequenced in-house on an Illumina MiSeq and processed with MiXCR. The investigation overall reported the following: Early after transplant, peak levels of circulating GvH clones were associated with declines in HvG clones. GvH clones were detected in recipient bone marrow, and some of these GvH clones were observed earlier in ileal mucosa or blood, consistent with an intestinal mucosal origin. The relatively low number and heterogeneity of intestinal transplant patients limited the conclusions. In patients with donor T cell macrochimerism, the allografts had high GvH to HvG T cell clonal ratios.

As for this clone: Its recognized antigen is unknown. Base qualities were left out, and no much larger clone turns up one base away.

The library was produced with the immunoSEQ multiplex PCR assay. For most patients, genomic DNA was subjected to high-throughput TCR-beta CDR3 sequencing by Adaptive Biotechnologies. The paper's processing steps were these. Adaptive's ImmunoSEQ software was the source of the TCR sequencing data for about 20 patients, while a few other patients were processed with MiXCR and VDJtools. CDR3 nucleotide sequences shared between donor and recipient were removed because their origin could not be assigned. Alloreactive clones required at least 2-fold expansion over unstimulated cells and minimum CFSE-low frequency of 0.002% (template counts) or 0.001% (read counts). Clones were considered mappable if detected in sequenced pre-transplant spleen, lymph node, or MLR CFSE-low populations of the donor or recipient. Cumulative frequency of alloreactive clones was calculated as a percentage of all sequences weighted by copy number. TCRdb holds this immuneACCESS table with in-frame rearrangements only. Some clones are missing; in checked studies, unresolved V genes explain under half, and the rest has no known cause. V, J and clone size reflect that table, while D and trimming were determined from the DNA. Within this sample are approximately 37,000 clones, with more than 80% of them counted one time only. Of the sample, approximately 4% is held by the ten largest clones.

Blood samples were collected up to 4 times in the first month after transplant and then at least monthly when available. Sample: PBMCs, taken 734 days after intestinal transplantation. The sequence came from a human patient who received an intestinal transplant, so some T cells may come from the graft donor.

DNA sequence: TGTGCCAGTACCTCACCGACTAGCGGGGAATACGAGCAGTACTTC. It encodes CASTSPTSGEYEQYF. The V and J segments used are TRBV19 and TRBJ2-7, with 11 junctional bases fitting TRBD2. The CDR1 and CDR2 encoded by the germline V gene (reference sequence) are LNHDA and SQIVND. At the junction V is shortened by 7 bases and J by 4 bases; bases outside the gene matches: 9. The CDR3 spans 15 residues, from the cysteine through the phenylalanine. The entry retains the CDR3 DNA only, 45 bases that are in frame from base 1. Reference TRBV19 and TRBJ2-7 genes cover what lies past the CDR3, so the full variable domain is DGGITQSPKYLFRKEGQNVTLSCEQNLNHDAMYWYRQDPGQGLRLIYYSQIVNDFQKGDIAEGYSVSREKKESFPLTVTSAQKNPTAFYLCASTSPTSGEYEQYFGPGTRLTVT.